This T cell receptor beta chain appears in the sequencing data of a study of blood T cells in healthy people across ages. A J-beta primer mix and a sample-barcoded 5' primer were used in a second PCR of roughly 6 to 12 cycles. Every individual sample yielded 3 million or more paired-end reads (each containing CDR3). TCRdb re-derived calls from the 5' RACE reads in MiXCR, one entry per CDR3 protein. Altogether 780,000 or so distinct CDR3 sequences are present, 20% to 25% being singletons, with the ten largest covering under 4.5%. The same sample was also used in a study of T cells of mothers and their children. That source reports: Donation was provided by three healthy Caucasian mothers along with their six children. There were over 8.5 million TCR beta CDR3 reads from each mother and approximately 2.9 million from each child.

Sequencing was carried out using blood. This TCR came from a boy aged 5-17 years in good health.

The CDR3 sequence: CASSRSSTNEKLFF. The CDR3 DNA reads TGCGCCAGCAGCCGGAGTTCAACTAATGAAAAACTGTTTTTT. The V call is TRBV5-1, the J call TRBJ1-4, with D unclear. V shed 4 bases and J shed 0 bases, with 7 bases lying between them. Germline V gene data show CDR1 as SGHRS and CDR2 as YFSETQ. This CDR3 region has 14 residues.